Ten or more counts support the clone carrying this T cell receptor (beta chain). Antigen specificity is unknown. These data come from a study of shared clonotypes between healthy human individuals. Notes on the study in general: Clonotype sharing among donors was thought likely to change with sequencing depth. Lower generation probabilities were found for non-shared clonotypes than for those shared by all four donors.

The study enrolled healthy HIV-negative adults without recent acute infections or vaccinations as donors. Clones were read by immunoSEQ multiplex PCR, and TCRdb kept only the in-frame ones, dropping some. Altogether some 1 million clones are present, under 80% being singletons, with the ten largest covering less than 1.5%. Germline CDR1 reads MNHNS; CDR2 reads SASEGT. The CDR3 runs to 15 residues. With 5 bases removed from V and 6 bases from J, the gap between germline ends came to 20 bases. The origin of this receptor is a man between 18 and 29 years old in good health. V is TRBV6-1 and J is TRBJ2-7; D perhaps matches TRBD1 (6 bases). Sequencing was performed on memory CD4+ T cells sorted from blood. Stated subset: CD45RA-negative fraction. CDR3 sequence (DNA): TGTGCCAGCAGTACCCAAGGACAGACCCTTAGCGAGCAGTACTTC. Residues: CASSTQGQTLSEQYF.